The present T cell receptor beta chain was sequenced within a study of T-cell reconstitution after alpha-beta-depleted transplantation in children (dated by TCRdb to the mid-2010s). Background for the entire study: Using TCR repertoire profiling, the study quantitatively followed how T-cell immune reconstitution unfolded in children after TCRalphabeta/CD19-depleted allogeneic hematopoietic cell transplantation.

CDR1 and CDR2 are drawn from the germline V gene (reference sequence): DFQATT, SNEGSKA. After removal of 4 bases from V and 12 bases from J, the junction retains 10 bases not matched to a gene. Reading from cysteine to phenylalanine, the CDR3 counts 14 amino acids. This entry keeps only the CDR3 DNA: 42 bases, framed from base 1. Library method: PCR. The listed sequencing device is Illumina HiSeq 2500. To normalize quantification of the TCRbeta repertoire, the TCR libraries were built with molecular barcoding that relied on unique molecular identifiers. TCRdb passed the public sequencing reads through fastp at Q25 and MiXCR, retaining productive beta sequences. Each CDR3 protein gets just one entry, which takes the most common genes and DNA from the rows behind it. The table for this sample lists over 70,000 distinct CDR3 sequences; roughly 8.8% of them were counted only once. The ten most abundant clones make up just under 7% of the sample.

This clonotype was seen at least ten times. Its antigen target is currently unknown. Base qualities are missing; no much larger clone stands one base away. The clonotype comes from a human donor who donated a stem cell graft to a child with congenital amegakaryocytic thrombocytopenia. The sequence joins TRBV20-1 to TRBJ2-1; TRBD2 fits 12 bases in the junction. This material consisted of PBMCs from the stem cell graft donor, taken from the stem cell graft. CDR3 reads: CSAKRLAGVSGQFF. The bases are TGCAGTGCTAAAAGACTAGCGGGGGTCTCGGGGCAGTTCTTC.